The clone carrying this TCR beta chain came up many times. The antigen remains undetermined. Deletions cut 1 base from V and 4 bases from J, with 5 bases between. The CDR3 totals 13 residues. The germline V gene encodes CDR1 SEHNR and CDR2 FQNEAQ (reference sequence). The data belong to a study of CD8 T cells in ankylosing spondylitis. Overall study results and limits: Reportedly, disease-linked clones are significantly enriched in ankylosing spondylitis patients' matched synovial fluid. Researchers report that disease-linked clones proved CD8+ and relatively rare in peripheral blood. Before this, some motif variants had been reported in reactive arthritis synovial fluid and blood.

Making the TCR beta libraries involved quantitative 5'-RACE with molecular barcodes. TCRdb fed the 5' RACE reads into MiXCR, producing one record per CDR3 protein. In the table there are a few hundred thousand distinct CDR3 sequences, about 20% of which are singletons. The sample consisted of blood, either unsorted or a sorted T cell fraction (not recorded which). This sequence joins TRBV7-9 and TRBJ2-1, with D hard to call. The origin of this receptor is a male donor with ankylosing spondylitis or in good health (not recorded which). As DNA, the CDR3 is TGTGCCAGCAGCTTAGATCCATACAATGAGCAGTTCTTC. It translates to CASSLDPYNEQFF. Using reference TRBV7-9 and TRBJ2-1 for the parts outside the CDR3, the full variable domain is DTGVSQNPRHKITKRGQNVTFRCDPISEHNRLYWYRQTLGQGPEFLTYFQNEAQLEKSRLLSDRFSAERPKGSFSTLEIQRTEQGDSAMYLCASSLDPYNEQFFGPGTRLTVL.